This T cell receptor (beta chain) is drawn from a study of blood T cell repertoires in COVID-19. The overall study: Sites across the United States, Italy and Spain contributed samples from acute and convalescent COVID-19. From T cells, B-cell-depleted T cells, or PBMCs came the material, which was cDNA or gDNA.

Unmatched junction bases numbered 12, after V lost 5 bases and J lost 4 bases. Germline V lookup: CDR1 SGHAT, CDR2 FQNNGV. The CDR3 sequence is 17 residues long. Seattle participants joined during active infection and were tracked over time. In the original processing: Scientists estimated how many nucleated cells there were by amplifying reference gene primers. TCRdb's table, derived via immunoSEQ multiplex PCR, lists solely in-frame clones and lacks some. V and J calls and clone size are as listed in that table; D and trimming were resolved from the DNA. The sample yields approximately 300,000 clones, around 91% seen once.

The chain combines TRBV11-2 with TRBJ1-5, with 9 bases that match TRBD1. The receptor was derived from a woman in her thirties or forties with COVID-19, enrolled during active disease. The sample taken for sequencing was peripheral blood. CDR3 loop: CASSHTAGTGTNQPQHF. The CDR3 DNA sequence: TGTGCCAGCAGCCACACGGCCGGGACAGGGACAAATCAGCCCCAGCATTTT.